The rows below give T cell receptor beta chains drawn from one sample of a study of T-cell memory formation after mild COVID-19. TCRdb re-called the 5' RACE reads through MiXCR, storing one row per CDR3 protein. The sample contains around 250,000 distinct CDR3 sequences, 15% to 20% of which appear only once. The material sequenced was PBMCs or a T cell subset sorted from them (not recorded which). The receptors shown here come from a man aged 18-30 years who had mild COVID-19 (a few samples of this study predate the infection). Cell type and time point are not known. CDR3s include the opening cysteine and the closing phenylalanine or tryptophan.

j_call: TRBJ2-2
v_call: TRBV28
cdr3_aa: CASKTGGTNTGELFF

j_call: TRBJ2-5
v_call: TRBV6-2/TRBV6-3
cdr3_aa: CASSPDVVETQYF

j_call: TRBJ2-5
v_call: TRBV11-2
cdr3_aa: CASSSRTSGGEETQYF

j_call: TRBJ2-7
v_call: TRBV20-1
cdr3_aa: CSLRHFESDEQYF

j_call: TRBJ2-5
v_call: TRBV18
cdr3_aa: CASRLLSEETQYF

j_call: TRBJ2-1
v_call: TRBV4-1
cdr3_aa: CASSPRWRGGRDEQFF

j_call: TRBJ2-7
v_call: TRBV6-2/TRBV6-3
cdr3_aa: CASSSGRTWTNEQYF

j_call: TRBJ2-1
v_call: TRBV5-1
cdr3_aa: CASSSLTSGGFASYNEQFF

j_call: TRBJ2-2
v_call: TRBV24-1
cdr3_aa: CATSDRGQGVTGELFF

j_call: TRBJ2-7
v_call: TRBV10-1
cdr3_aa: CASSEGSELGYEQYF

j_call: TRBJ2-2
v_call: TRBV19
cdr3_aa: CASRRGYGELFF

j_call: TRBJ1-1
v_call: TRBV5-1
cdr3_aa: CASSSQGLTEAFF

j_call: TRBJ2-1
v_call: TRBV18
cdr3_aa: CASSPPGTTYNEQFF

j_call: TRBJ2-7
v_call: TRBV12-3/TRBV12-4
cdr3_aa: CASSIRQGVREQYF

j_call: TRBJ2-2
v_call: TRBV29-1
cdr3_aa: CSGRQAGELFF

j_call: TRBJ2-2
v_call: TRBV6-2/TRBV6-3
cdr3_aa: CASSYGITGELFF

j_call: TRBJ1-1
v_call: TRBV6-5
cdr3_aa: CASKTDRNPVKAFF

j_call: TRBJ2-4
v_call: TRBV6-5
cdr3_aa: CASSPGTRRGNIQYF

j_call: TRBJ1-1
v_call: TRBV7-8
cdr3_aa: CASSRQENTEAFF

j_call: TRBJ2-5
v_call: TRBV12-3/TRBV12-4
cdr3_aa: CASSSSTSHWETQYF

j_call: TRBJ2-1
v_call: TRBV10-3
cdr3_aa: CAIKSGENNEQFF

j_call: TRBJ2-5
v_call: TRBV4-1
cdr3_aa: CASSQRGGGETQYF

j_call: TRBJ2-5
v_call: TRBV19
cdr3_aa: CASSPRGSQETPYF

j_call: TRBJ1-2
v_call: TRBV6-5
cdr3_aa: CASSYSIGGTGYTF

j_call: TRBJ2-5
v_call: TRBV28
cdr3_aa: CASSAGQPQETQYF

j_call: TRBJ1-4
v_call: TRBV20-1
cdr3_aa: CSAFDEGEKLFF

j_call: TRBJ2-7
v_call: TRBV7-2
cdr3_aa: CASSLGWGYEQYF

j_call: TRBJ2-5
v_call: TRBV7-8
cdr3_aa: CASSLRQTKETQYF

j_call: TRBJ2-5
v_call: TRBV7-3
cdr3_aa: CASSLGGGLETQYF

j_call: TRBJ1-1
v_call: TRBV5-1
cdr3_aa: CASSWGQGEAFF

j_call: TRBJ2-3
v_call: TRBV5-1
cdr3_aa: CASSTEGADTQYF

j_call: TRBJ2-3
v_call: TRBV6-6
cdr3_aa: CASSQDRAEGTDTQYF

j_call: TRBJ1-1
v_call: TRBV7-3
cdr3_aa: CASSLDHNTEAFF

j_call: TRBJ1-5
v_call: TRBV12-3/TRBV12-4
cdr3_aa: CARHAGYSNQPQHF

j_call: TRBJ2-5
v_call: TRBV5-1
cdr3_aa: CASRKSGGSTQETQYF

j_call: TRBJ2-5
v_call: TRBV4-1
cdr3_aa: CASSPGGGGQETQYF

j_call: TRBJ2-2
v_call: TRBV10-3
cdr3_aa: CAISPGGGLDTGELFF

j_call: TRBJ2-3
v_call: TRBV5-1
cdr3_aa: CASSLAKSTDTQYF

j_call: TRBJ2-3
v_call: TRBV5-1
cdr3_aa: CASSPDRGYTQYF

j_call: TRBJ2-1
v_call: TRBV12-3/TRBV12-4
cdr3_aa: CASSLTGAQGYNEQFF

j_call: TRBJ2-7
v_call: TRBV14
cdr3_aa: CASSQGWEQYF

j_call: TRBJ1-4
v_call: TRBV7-8
cdr3_aa: CASPLIELFF

j_call: TRBJ1-4
v_call: TRBV12-3/TRBV12-4
cdr3_aa: CASSWSGDNEKLFF

j_call: TRBJ1-4
v_call: TRBV5-1
cdr3_aa: CASSPPDGNNEKLFF

j_call: TRBJ2-4
v_call: TRBV9
cdr3_aa: CASSRGQGINIQYF

j_call: TRBJ2-5
v_call: TRBV29-1
cdr3_aa: CSADSRPETQYF

j_call: TRBJ2-1
v_call: TRBV11-2
cdr3_aa: CASSGTSGGAYNEQFF